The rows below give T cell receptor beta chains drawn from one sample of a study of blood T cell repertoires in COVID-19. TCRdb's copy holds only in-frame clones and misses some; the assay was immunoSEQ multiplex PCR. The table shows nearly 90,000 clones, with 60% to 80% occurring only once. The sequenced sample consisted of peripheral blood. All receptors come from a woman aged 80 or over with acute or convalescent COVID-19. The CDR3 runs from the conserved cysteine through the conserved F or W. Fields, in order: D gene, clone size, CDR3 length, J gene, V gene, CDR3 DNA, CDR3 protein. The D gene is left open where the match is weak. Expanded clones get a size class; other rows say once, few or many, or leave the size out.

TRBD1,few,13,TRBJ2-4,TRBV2,TGTGCCAGCAACCCCGGACAGGGAAACATTCAGTACTTC,CASNPGQGNIQYF
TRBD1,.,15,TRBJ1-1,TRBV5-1,TGCGCCAGCAGCTATAGGACAGGGCCCTCGTCTGAAGCTTTCTTT,CASSYRTGPSSEAFF
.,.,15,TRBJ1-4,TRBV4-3,TGCGCCAGCAGCCAAGATTGGGCGGGAGGGGAAAAACTGTTTTTT,CASSQDWAGGEKLFF
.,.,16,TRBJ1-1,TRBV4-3,TGCGCCAGCAGCCAAGGAGCGGGCAGGGTGAACACTGAAGCTTTCTTT,CASSQGAGRVNTEAFF
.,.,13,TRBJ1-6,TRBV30,TGTGCCTGGAGGCTATGGTCCGATTCACCCCTCCACTTT,CAWRLWSDSPLHF
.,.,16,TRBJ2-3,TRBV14,TGTGCCAGCAGCCAAGTGGCGGGCGAAAACACAGATACGCAGTATTTT,CASSQVAGENTDTQYF
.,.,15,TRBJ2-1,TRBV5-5,TGTGCCAGCAGCTTCGACTGGAGCCCCTACAATGAGCAGTTCTTC,CASSFDWSPYNEQFF
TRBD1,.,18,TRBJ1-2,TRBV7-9,TGTGCCAGCAGCTCAACCGGGACAGGGGGCCTAAGGGACTATGGCTACACCTTC,CASSSTGTGGLRDYGYTF
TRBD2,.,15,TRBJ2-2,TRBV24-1,TGTGCCACCAGTGACTCCCTCGGGGGGGCCGGGGAGCTGTTTTTT,CATSDSLGGAGELFF
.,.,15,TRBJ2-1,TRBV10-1,TGCGCCAGCAGTGAGACAGATACGGGGTCCGATGAGCAGTTCTTC,CASSETDTGSDEQFF
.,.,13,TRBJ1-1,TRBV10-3,TGTGCCATCAGTGAGTCGAGCGGGAGTTGGGCTTTCTTT,CAISESSGSWAFF
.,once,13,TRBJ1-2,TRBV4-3,TGCGCCAGCAGCCAACGCGGGATCTATGGCTACACCTTC,CASSQRGIYGYTF
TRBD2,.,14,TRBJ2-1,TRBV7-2,TGTGCCAGCAGCCGTAGCGGGGTATACAATGAGCAGTTCTTC,CASSRSGVYNEQFF
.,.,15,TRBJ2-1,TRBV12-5,TGTGCTAGTGGTTTGGAGGTTACAGGGCTAAATGAGCAGTTCTTC,CASGLEVTGLNEQFF
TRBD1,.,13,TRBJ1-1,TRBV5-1,TGCGCCAGCAGCACCGACAGGGGGACTGAAGCTTTCTTT,CASSTDRGTEAFF
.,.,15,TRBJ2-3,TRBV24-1,TGTGCCACCAGTGAAAGACAGGCCTACACAGATACGCAGTATTTT,CATSERQAYTDTQYF
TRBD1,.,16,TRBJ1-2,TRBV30,TGTGCCTGGAGTCGCCCCTGGGACAGGGTGAACTATGGCTACACCTTC,CAWSRPWDRVNYGYTF
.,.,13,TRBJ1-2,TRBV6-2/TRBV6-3,TGTGCCAGCAGTCAGCCCGGACAGTATGGCTACACCTTC,CASSQPGQYGYTF
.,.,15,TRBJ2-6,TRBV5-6,TGTGCCAGCAGCTTGGTCTTCTCTGGGGCCAACGTCCTGACTTTC,CASSLVFSGANVLTF
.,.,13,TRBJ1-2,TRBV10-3,TGTGCCACCCAGGAGGGCTTTTTTTATGGCTACACCTTC,CATQEGFFYGYTF
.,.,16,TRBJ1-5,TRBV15,TGTGCCACCAGCAGAGGGACAATCGAAAGCAATCAGCCCCAGCATTTT,CATSRGTIESNQPQHF
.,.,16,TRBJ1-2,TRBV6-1,TGTGCCAGCAGTGAAGAAGGACTACGGGCTAACTATGGCTACACCTTC,CASSEEGLRANYGYTF
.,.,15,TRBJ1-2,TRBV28,TGTGCCAGCAGACGCCCCCGGGCAGGGGATTATGGCTACACCTTC,CASRRPRAGDYGYTF
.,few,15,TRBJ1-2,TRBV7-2,TGTGCCAGCAGCCCCGAGAGTGGGGGCAACTATGGCTACACCTTC,CASSPESGGNYGYTF
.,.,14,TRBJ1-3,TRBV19,TGTGCCAGTAGTCGCAGGGGAGCTGGAAACACCATATATTTT,CASSRRGAGNTIYF
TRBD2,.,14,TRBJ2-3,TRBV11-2,TGTGCCAGCAGCTTCCCTAGCGGGGCAGATACGCAGTATTTT,CASSFPSGADTQYF
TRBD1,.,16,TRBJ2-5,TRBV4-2,TGTGCCAGCAGCCAGAGCAGACAGGGAGTGGGAGAGACCCAGTACTTC,CASSQSRQGVGETQYF
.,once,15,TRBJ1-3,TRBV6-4,TGTGCCAGCAGTGACCAGACAGACTCTGGAAACACCATATATTTT,CASSDQTDSGNTIYF
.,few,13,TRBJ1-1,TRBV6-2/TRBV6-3,TGTGCCAGCAGTAACGATCGGGGGACTGAAGCTTTCTTT,CASSNDRGTEAFF
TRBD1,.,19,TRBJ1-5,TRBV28,TGTGCCAGCAGTCCCCCCGGGACAGGAGACATCTATAGCAATCAGCCCCAGCATTTT,CASSPPGTGDIYSNQPQHF
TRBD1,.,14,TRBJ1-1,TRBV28,TGTGCCAGCGGCTTACAGGGGGCCCAGGGTGAAGCTTTCTTT,CASGLQGAQGEAFF
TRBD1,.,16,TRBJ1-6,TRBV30,TGTGCCTGGCGGGCGGACAGGGGACGCTATAATTCACCCCTCCACTTT,CAWRADRGRYNSPLHF
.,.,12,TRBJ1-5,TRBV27,TGTGCCAGCAGTTACGGGGGACAGCCCCAGCATTTT,CASSYGGQPQHF
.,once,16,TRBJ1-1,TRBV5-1,TGCGCCAGCAGCTATTCGATGACTGGCGGTAACACTGAAGCTTTCTTT,CASSYSMTGGNTEAFF
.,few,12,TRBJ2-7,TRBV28,TGTGCCAGCAGTTTATTAGCCTACGAGCAGTACTTC,CASSLLAYEQYF
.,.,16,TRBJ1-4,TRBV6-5,TGTGCCAGCAGTTATCTTGCTACCTCAACTAATGAAAAACTGTTTTTT,CASSYLATSTNEKLFF
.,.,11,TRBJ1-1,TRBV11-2,TGTGCCACCCGTCCCCACACTGAAGCTTTCTTT,CATRPHTEAFF
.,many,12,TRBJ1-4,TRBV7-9,TGTGCCAGCACCACAGCTAATGAAAAACTGTTTTTT,CASTTANEKLFF
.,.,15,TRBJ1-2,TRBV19,TGTGCCAGTAGCCGTGCAGGGGCGGATAACTATGGCTACACCTTC,CASSRAGADNYGYTF
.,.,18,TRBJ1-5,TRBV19,TGTGCCAGTAGTATTGGCCAGGGCTCCACGTATAGCAATCAGCCCCAGCATTTT,CASSIGQGSTYSNQPQHF
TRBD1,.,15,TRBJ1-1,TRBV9,TGTGCCAGCAGCGTAGGGCAGGGGGCGTACACTGAAGCTTTCTTT,CASSVGQGAYTEAFF
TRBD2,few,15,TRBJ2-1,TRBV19,TGTGCCAGTAGTCGGGGGGTGGGGGACTACAATGAGCAGTTCTTC,CASSRGVGDYNEQFF
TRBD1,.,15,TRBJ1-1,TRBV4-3,TGCGCCAGCAGCCAAGGGGCCAGGGGGACCACTGAAGCTTTCTTT,CASSQGARGTTEAFF
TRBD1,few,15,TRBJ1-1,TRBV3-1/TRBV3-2,TGTGCCAGCAGCCAAGGATCGAGACAGGGGTTTGAAGCTTTCTTT,CASSQGSRQGFEAFF
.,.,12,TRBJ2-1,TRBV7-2,TGTGCCAGCAGCTTGCTCCAGGGAGAGCAGTTCTTC,CASSLLQGEQFF
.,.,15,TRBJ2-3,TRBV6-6,TGTGCCAGCAGTTACAAACAGGTTAGCACAGATACGCAGTATTTT,CASSYKQVSTDTQYF
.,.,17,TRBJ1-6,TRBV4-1,TGCGCCAGCAGCCAATCACCTAGACAGGACCTTAATTCACCCCTCCACTTT,CASSQSPRQDLNSPLHF
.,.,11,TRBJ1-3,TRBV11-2,TGTGCCAGCAGCCCCGCGCACACCATATATTTT,CASSPAHTIYF